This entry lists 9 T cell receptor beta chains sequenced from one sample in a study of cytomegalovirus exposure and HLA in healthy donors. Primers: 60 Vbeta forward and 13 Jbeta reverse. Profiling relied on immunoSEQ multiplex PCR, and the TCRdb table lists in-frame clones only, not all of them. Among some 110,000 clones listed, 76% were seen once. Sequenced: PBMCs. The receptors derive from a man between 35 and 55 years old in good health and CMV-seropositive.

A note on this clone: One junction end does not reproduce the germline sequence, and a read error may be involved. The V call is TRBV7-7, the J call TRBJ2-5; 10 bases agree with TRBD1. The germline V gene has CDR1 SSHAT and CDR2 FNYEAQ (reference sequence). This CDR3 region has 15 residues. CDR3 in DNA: TGTGCTAGCAGCGGATCAGGACAGGGGGGAGAGACCCAGTACTTC. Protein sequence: CASSGSGQGGETQYF.

The CDR3 region is CASSSGGQETQYF. CDR3 bases: TGTGCCAGCAGCTCCGGGGGCCAAGAGACCCAGTACTTC. The chain carries TRBV5-4 and TRBJ2-5, with D possibly matching TRBD2 (6 bases). The CDR3 spans 13 residues. Germline assignment: CDR1 SGHNT and CDR2 YYREEE (reference sequence). V was trimmed by 3 bases and J by 1 base, leaving 7 bases between them.

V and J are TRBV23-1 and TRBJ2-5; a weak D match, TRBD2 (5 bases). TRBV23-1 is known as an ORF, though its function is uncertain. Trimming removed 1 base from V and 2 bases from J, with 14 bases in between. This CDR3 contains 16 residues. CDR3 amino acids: CASSQFTRVKQETQYF. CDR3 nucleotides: TGCGCCAGCAGTCAATTTACGCGGGTGAAGCAAGAGACCCAGTACTTC.

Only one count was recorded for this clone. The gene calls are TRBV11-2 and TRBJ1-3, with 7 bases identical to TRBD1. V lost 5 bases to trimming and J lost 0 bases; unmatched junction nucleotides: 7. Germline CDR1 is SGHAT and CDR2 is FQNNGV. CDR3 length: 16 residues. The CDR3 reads CASSGRDRHSGNTIYF. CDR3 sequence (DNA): TGTGCCAGCAGCGGCCGGGACAGACACTCTGGAAACACCATATATTTT.

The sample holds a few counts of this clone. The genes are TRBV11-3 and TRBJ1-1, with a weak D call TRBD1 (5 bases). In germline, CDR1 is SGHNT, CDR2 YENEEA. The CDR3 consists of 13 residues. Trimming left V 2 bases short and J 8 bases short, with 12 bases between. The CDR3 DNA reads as TGTGCCAGCAGCTTACAGGGTAAGACGGAAGCTTTCTTT. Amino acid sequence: CASSLQGKTEAFF.

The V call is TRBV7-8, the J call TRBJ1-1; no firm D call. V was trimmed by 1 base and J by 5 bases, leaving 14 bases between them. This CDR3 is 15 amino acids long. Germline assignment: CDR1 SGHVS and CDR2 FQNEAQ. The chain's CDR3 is CASSLGRRGVTEAFF. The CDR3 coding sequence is TGTGCCAGCAGCTTAGGGCGCCGCGGCGTGACTGAAGCTTTCTTT.

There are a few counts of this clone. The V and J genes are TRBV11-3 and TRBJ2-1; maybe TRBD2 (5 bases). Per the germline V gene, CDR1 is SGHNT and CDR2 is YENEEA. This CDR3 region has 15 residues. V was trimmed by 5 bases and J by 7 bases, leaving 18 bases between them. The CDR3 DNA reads TGTGCCAGCAGCCACACAACGGCCGGGGTGAATGAGCAGTTCTTC. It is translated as CASSHTTAGVNEQFF.

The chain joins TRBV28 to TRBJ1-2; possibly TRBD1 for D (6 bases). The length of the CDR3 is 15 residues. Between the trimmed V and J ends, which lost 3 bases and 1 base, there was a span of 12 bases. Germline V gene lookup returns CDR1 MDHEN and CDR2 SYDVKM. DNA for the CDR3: TGTGCCAGCAGTTTTTGGGTCAGGGGTAACTATGGCTACACCTTC. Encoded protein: CASSFWVRGNYGYTF.

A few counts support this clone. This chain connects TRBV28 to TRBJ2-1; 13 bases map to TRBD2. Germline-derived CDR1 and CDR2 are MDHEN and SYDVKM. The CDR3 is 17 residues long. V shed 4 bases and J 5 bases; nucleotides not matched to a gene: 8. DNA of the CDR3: TGTGCCAGCAGTTCCCGGACTAGCGGGAGTCAGAACAATGAGCAGTTCTTC. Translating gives CASSSRTSGSQNNEQFF.